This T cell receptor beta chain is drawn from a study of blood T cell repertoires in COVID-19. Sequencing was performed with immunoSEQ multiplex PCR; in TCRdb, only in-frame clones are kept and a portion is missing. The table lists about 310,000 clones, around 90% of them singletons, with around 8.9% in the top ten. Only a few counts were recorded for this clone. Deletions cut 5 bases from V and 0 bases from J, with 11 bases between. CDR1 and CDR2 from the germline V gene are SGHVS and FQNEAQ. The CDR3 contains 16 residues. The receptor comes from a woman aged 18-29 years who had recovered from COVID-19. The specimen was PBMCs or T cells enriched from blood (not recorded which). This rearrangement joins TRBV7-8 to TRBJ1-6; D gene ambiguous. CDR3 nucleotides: TGTGCCAGCAGCATCAGGCCAGTCTCCTATAATTCACCCCTCCACTTT. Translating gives CASSIRPVSYNSPLHF.